This T cell receptor beta chain was recovered during a study of T cells after yellow fever vaccination. Conversion of TCR transcripts into cDNA relied on 5'RACE template switching, which added a universal primer site and UMIs. TCRdb used MiXCR to reprocess the 5' RACE reads, holding one entry per CDR3 protein. The sample has approximately 93,000 distinct CDR3 sequences, less than 6% seen once. This CDR3 spans 12 amino acids. Trimming pared 6 bases from V and 8 bases from J, leaving 11 bases between. The TCR comes from a man younger than 35 who received the YFV17D yellow fever vaccine. J is TRBJ2-1 and V is TRBV12-3 or TRBV12-4; no firm D call. The material sequenced was CD8+ T cells sorted from PBMCs, taken 10 days after the yellow fever booster vaccination. The chain's CDR3 is CASRRPPHEQFF. The DNA for the CDR3 is TGTGCCAGCAGACGACCTCCCCATGAGCAGTTCTTC.